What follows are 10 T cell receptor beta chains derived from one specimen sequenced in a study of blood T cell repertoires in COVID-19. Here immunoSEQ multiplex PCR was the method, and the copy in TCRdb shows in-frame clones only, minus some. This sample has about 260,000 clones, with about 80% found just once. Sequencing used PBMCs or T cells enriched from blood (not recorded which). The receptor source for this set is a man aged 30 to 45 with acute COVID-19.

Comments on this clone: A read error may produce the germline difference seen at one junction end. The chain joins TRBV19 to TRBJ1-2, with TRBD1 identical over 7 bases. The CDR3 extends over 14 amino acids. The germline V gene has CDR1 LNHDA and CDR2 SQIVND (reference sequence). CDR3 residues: CASSPGGTAYAYTF. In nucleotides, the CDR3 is TGTGCCAGTAGCCCAGGAGGGACAGCGTATGCCTACACCTTC.

The CDR3: CASSLGWDGTYGYTF. In DNA, the CDR3 is TGTGCCAGCAGCTTAGGTTGGGACGGGACATATGGCTACACCTTC. The chain has TRBV7-2 and TRBJ1-2; tentatively, D is TRBD1 (6 bases). CDR1 is SGHTA, CDR2 FQGNSA, per germline. The V end lost 1 base, the J end lost 5 bases, and 14 bases lay between the germline ends. This CDR3 comprises 15 residues.

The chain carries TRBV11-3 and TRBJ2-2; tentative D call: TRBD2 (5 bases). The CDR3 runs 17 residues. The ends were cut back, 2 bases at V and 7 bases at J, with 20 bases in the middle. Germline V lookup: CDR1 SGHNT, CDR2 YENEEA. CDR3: CASSLNPTGTRGGELFF. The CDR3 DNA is TGTGCCAGCAGCTTAAATCCCACGGGCACCCGGGGCGGGGAGCTGTTTTTT.

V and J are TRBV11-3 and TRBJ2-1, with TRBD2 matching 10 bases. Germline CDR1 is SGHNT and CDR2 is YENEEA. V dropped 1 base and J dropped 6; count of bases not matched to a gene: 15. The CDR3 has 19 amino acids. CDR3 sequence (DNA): TGTGCCAGCAGCTTAGTACTAGCGGGGCTCCTCTCCCGGCGCAATGAGCAGTTCTTC. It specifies CASSLVLAGLLSRRNEQFF.

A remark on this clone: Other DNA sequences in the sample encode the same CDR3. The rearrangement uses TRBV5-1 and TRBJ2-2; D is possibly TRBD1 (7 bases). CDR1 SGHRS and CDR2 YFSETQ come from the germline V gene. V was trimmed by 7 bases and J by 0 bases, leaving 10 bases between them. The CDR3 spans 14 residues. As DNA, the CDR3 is TGCGCCAGCGGCGGGACAGCGAACACCGGGGAGCTGTTTTTT. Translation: CASGGTANTGELFF.

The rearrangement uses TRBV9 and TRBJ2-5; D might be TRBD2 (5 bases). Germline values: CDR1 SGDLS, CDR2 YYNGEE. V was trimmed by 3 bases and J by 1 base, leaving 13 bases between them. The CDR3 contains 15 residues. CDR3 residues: CASSASPGSQETQYF. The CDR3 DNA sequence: TGTGCCAGCAGCGCCAGCCCGGGGAGCCAAGAGACCCAGTACTTC. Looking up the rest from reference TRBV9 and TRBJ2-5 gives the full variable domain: DSGVTQTPKHLITATGQRVTLRCSPRSGDLSVYWYQQSLDQGLQFLIQYYNGEERAKGNILERFSAQQFPDLHSELNLSSLELGDSALYFCASSASPGSQETQYFGPGTRLLVL.

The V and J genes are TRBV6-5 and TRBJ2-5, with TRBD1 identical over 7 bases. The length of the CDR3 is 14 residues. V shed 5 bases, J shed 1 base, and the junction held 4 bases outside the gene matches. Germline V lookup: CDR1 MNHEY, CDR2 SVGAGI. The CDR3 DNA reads TGTGCCAGCAGTCAGTACAGGGGCCAAGAGACCCAGTACTTC. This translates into CASSQYRGQETQYF.

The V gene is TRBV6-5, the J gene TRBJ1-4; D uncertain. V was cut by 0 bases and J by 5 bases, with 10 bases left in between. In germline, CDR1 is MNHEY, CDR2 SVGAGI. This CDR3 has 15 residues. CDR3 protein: CASSYSGRSNEKLFF. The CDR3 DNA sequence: TGTGCCAGCAGTTACTCCGGGAGGTCAAATGAAAAACTGTTTTTT.

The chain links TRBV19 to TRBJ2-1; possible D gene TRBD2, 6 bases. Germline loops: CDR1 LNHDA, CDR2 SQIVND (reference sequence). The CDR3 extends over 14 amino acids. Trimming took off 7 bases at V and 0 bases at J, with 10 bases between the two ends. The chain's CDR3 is CASNGGGSYNEQFF. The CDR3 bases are TGTGCCAGTAACGGGGGAGGCTCCTACAATGAGCAGTTCTTC. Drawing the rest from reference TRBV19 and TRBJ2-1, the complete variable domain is DGGITQSPKYLFRKEGQNVTLSCEQNLNHDAMYWYRQDPGQGLRLIYYSQIVNDFQKGDIAEGYSVSREKKESFPLTVTSAQKNPTAFYLCASNGGGSYNEQFFGPGTRLTVL.

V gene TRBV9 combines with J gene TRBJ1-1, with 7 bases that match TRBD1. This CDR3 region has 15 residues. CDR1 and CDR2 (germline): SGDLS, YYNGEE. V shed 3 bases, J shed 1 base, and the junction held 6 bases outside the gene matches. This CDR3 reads CASSGQGVGNTEAFF. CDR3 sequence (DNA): TGTGCCAGCAGCGGACAGGGTGTAGGGAACACTGAAGCTTTCTTT.